This T cell receptor (beta chain) is drawn from a study of OX40 agonist ivuxolimab in advanced cancers. At the level of the study: Of the patients, three showed partial responses, one with hepatocellular carcinoma and two with cutaneous melanoma. Overall study results and limits: Clonal expansion among partial responders at 0.1-3.0 mg/kg ranked near the lowest. At 0.1 to 3.0 mg/kg, CD4+ and CD8+ blood T cells expanded clonally by week 6.

Measured with immunoSEQ multiplex PCR; TCRdb has only the in-frame clones, and not every one. Of about 28,000 clones listed, almost 80% are singletons. Trimming cost V 3 bases and J 7 bases, with 12 bases left between them. Per germline, CDR1 LNHDA and CDR2 SQIVND (reference sequence). The CDR3 covers 13 residues. For this clone: Antigen specificity is unknown.

The V gene is TRBV19, the J gene TRBJ1-1; tentative D call: TRBD1 (5 bases). The sequenced sample was CD4+ or CD8+ T cells sorted from blood, obtained in a trial of the OX40 agonist ivuxolimab. The sequence derives from an adult with an advanced solid tumor such as melanoma, head and neck, liver or kidney cancer. The DNA of the CDR3 is TGTGCCAGTAGTATGATGGGGGGAGTTGAAGCTTTCTTT. Its protein product is CASSMMGGVEAFF.